This T cell receptor beta chain comes out of a study of blood T cell repertoires in COVID-19. Participant-reported clinical history was the basis for cohort assignment. The germline V gene has CDR1 MNHNS and CDR2 SASEGT. The ends were cut back, 3 bases at V and 5 bases at J, with 10 bases in the middle. This CDR3 is built from 13 residues. Profiled with immunoSEQ multiplex PCR; TCRdb holds only in-frame clones, not every one. Of fewer than 350,000 clones in the sample, around 90% are singletons; the top ten hold around 1.7%. This TCR was recovered from a woman aged 40 to 50 who had recovered from COVID-19. The V call is TRBV6-1, the J call TRBJ1-2; a weak D match, TRBD1 (6 bases). Sequencing was done on a sample of PBMCs or T cells enriched from blood (not recorded which). DNA for the CDR3: TGTGCCAGCAGTGATTCAGGGGCGTATGGCTACACCTTC. It codes for CASSDSGAYGYTF.